What follows are 17 T cell receptor beta chains derived from one specimen sequenced in a study of cytomegalovirus exposure and HLA in healthy donors. Use of 60 Vbeta and 13 Jbeta primers characterized the PCR. Method: immunoSEQ multiplex PCR; TCRdb's copy keeps in-frame clones and lacks some. The sample contains about 180,000 clones, roughly 86% of which appear only once. Specimen: PBMCs. The receptors were sampled from a girl between 10 and 17 years old in good health and CMV-seropositive.

This chain joins TRBV7-9 and TRBJ2-7, with 8 positions matching TRBD1. The V gene's germline CDR1 is SEHNR and CDR2 FQNEAQ (reference sequence). The CDR3 sequence is 14 residues long. J was trimmed by 6 bases and V by 1 base; bases with no gene match: 5. The CDR3 here is CASSLEPGTGEQYF. In DNA, the CDR3 is TGTGCCAGCAGCTTAGAACCTGGGACAGGCGAGCAGTACTTC.

V gene TRBV10-1 combines with J gene TRBJ2-3; 7 bases fit TRBD1. With V trimmed by 0 bases and J by 2 bases, 2 bases remained unmatched. The CDR3 runs 15 residues. The germline V gene encodes CDR1 WNHNN and CDR2 SYGVQD (reference sequence). The CDR3 here is CASSESGQPTDTQYF. CDR3 nucleotide sequence: TGCGCCAGCAGTGAGTCGGGACAGCCCACAGATACGCAGTATTTT.

This clone was recorded once. The chain is built from TRBV29-1 and TRBJ2-3, with a tentative D call TRBD2 (6 bases). The ends were cut back, 6 bases at V and 1 base at J, with 11 bases in the middle. The CDR3 consists of 13 residues. Germline CDR1 is SQVTM and CDR2 is ANQGSEA. The CDR3 nucleotides are TGCAGCGTGAACGGCGGGGGCACAGATACGCAGTATTTT. Protein sequence: CSVNGGGTDTQYF.

This clone was seen only a few times. Relative to the germline gene, one junction end is altered; a read error may explain this. V gene TRBV4-1 combines with J gene TRBJ2-7; possibly TRBD1 for D (6 bases). Germline V gene data show CDR1 as MGHRA and CDR2 as YSYEKL. This CDR3 spans 16 amino acids. CDR3 sequence: CASSQVIGTPKGPRGF. The CDR3 bases are TGCGCCAGCAGCCAAGTTATTGGGACACCCAAAGGGCCACGGGGCTTC.

This sequence joins TRBV6-5 and TRBJ1-3; D gene ambiguous. V dropped 3 bases and J dropped 2 bases, with 14 bases sitting between them. The CDR3 length is 16 residues. Germline V CDR1 and CDR2: MNHEY, SVGAGI. The CDR3 region has the DNA TGTGCCAGCAGTTATTCCGGGAAGTTTACTGGAAACACCATATATTTT. Protein product: CASSYSGKFTGNTIYF.

This chain joins TRBV27 and TRBJ1-2; D remains unclear. V was trimmed by 3 bases and J by 5 bases, leaving 19 bases between them. Germline V CDR1 and CDR2: MNHEY, SMNVEV (reference sequence). CDR3 length equals 16 residues. CDR3 sequence: CASSFWGGGSVYGYTF. The CDR3 nucleotides are TGTGCCAGCAGTTTTTGGGGAGGTGGTTCTGTTTATGGCTACACCTTC.

The chain joins TRBV5-5 to TRBJ1-1; D is uncertain. Germline CDR1 reads SGHKS; CDR2 reads YYEKEE (reference sequence). CDR3 size: 13 residues. The germline V and J ends were trimmed by 0 bases and 0 bases, with 3 bases remaining between them. In nucleotides, the CDR3 is TGTGCCAGCAGCTTGGTTATGAACACTGAAGCTTTCTTT. This sequence encodes CASSLVMNTEAFF. The variable domain in full, completed from reference TRBV5-5 and TRBJ1-1, reads DAGVTQSPTHLIKTRGQQVTLRCSPISGHKSVSWYQQVLGQGPQFIFQYYEKEERGRGNFPDRFSARQFPNYSSELNVNALLLGDSALYLCASSLVMNTEAFFGQGTRLTVV.

CDR3 in DNA: TGTGCCAGCAGCTGGTTACCTACAGGGTACACTGAAGCTTTCTTT. This encodes CASSWLPTGYTEAFF. This chain connects TRBV5-5 to TRBJ1-1; D may be TRBD1 (6 bases). Germline CDR1 is SGHKS and CDR2 is YYEKEE (reference sequence). V was trimmed by 3 bases and J by 3 bases, leaving 15 bases between them. The CDR3 is made up of 15 amino acids.

The chain joins TRBV15 to TRBJ2-2; 8 bases match TRBD2. The CDR3 loop spans 16 amino acids. V shed 1 base, J shed 5 bases, and the junction held 6 bases outside the gene matches. The germline V gene encodes CDR1 LNHNV and CDR2 YYDKDF (reference sequence). The CDR3 sequence is CATSRVGTSMTGELFF. In DNA, the CDR3 is TGTGCCACCAGCAGAGTAGGGACTAGTATGACCGGGGAGCTGTTTTTT.

This sequence joins TRBV6-5 and TRBJ2-7; 8 nucleotides agree with TRBD1. The CDR3 sequence is 15 residues long. J gave up 3 bases and V 6 bases, and 10 bases lay outside the gene matches. Germline loops: CDR1 MNHEY, CDR2 SVGAGI. The CDR3 nucleotides read TGTGCCAGCAGGTACCGGGACAGGCCTGTCTACGAGCAGTACTTC. Its translation: CASRYRDRPVYEQYF.

The V call is TRBV30, the J call TRBJ2-5; D unclear. Germline CDR1 reads GTSNPN; CDR2 reads SVGIG (reference sequence). V gave up 2 bases and J gave up 1 base, with 2 bases separating them. The length of the CDR3 is 11 residues. CDR3 in amino acids: CAWSLQETQYF. In DNA form, the CDR3 reads TGTGCCTGGAGTCTCCAAGAGACCCAGTACTTC.

This clone has only one observation. The gene calls are TRBV2 and TRBJ2-5, with TRBD2 identical over 10 bases. The ends lost 3 bases at V and 2 bases at J; junction bases unmatched: 3. The CDR3 has 15 amino acids. Per the germline V gene, CDR1 is SNHLY and CDR2 is FYNNEI. CDR3 region: CASSETAGGQETQYF. DNA of the CDR3: TGTGCCAGCAGTGAGACAGCGGGGGGGCAAGAGACCCAGTACTTC.

This sequence joins TRBV4-1 and TRBJ2-6; a possible D gene is TRBD1 (6 bases). Germline V gene lookup returns CDR1 MGHRA and CDR2 YSYEKL. The CDR3 runs to 17 residues. Trimming removed 4 bases from V and 4 bases from J, with 17 bases in between. The CDR3 loop reads CASSPMGQGIGANVLTF. The CDR3 DNA sequence: TGCGCCAGCAGCCCCATGGGGCAGGGGATCGGGGCCAACGTCCTGACTTTC.

This chain joins TRBV27 and TRBJ2-7, with 9 bases matching TRBD1. With V trimmed by 5 bases and J by 4 bases, 6 bases remained unmatched. The germline V gene has CDR1 MNHEY and CDR2 SMNVEV (reference sequence). The CDR3 covers 14 residues. In DNA, the CDR3 is TGTGCCAGCAGTGGATGGGACAGGGATTACGAGCAGTACTTC. Translating gives CASSGWDRDYEQYF.

V gene TRBV28 combines with J gene TRBJ1-1; 11 bases are shared with TRBD1. Germline CDR1 is MDHEN and CDR2 is SYDVKM. The length of the CDR3 is 15 residues. The trim removed 5 bases at V and 5 bases at J, leaving 7 bases unmatched. The CDR3, as DNA: TGTGCCAGCAGTCTAAGGACAGGGGGCCGGACTGAAGCTTTCTTT. Its translation: CASSLRTGGRTEAFF.

The chain has TRBV30 and TRBJ1-2; no firm D call. The CDR3 extends over 12 amino acids. CDR1 is GTSNPN and CDR2 is SVGIG in the germline V gene (reference sequence). Between the trimmed V and J ends, which lost 0 bases and 5 bases, there was a span of 7 bases. The CDR3 DNA reads as TGTGCCTGGAGTGTACACGTTTATGGCTACACCTTC. This gives the protein CAWSVHVYGYTF.

V usage is TRBV9 and J usage is TRBJ1-2; TRBD1 agrees at 9 bases. The CDR3 contains 13 residues. The V segment lost 3 bases and the J segment 4 bases; nucleotides outside the gene matches: 1. CDR1 and CDR2 from the germline V gene are SGDLS and YYNGEE. CDR3 residues: CASSGTGVYGYTF. CDR3 bases: TGTGCCAGCAGCGGGACAGGGGTCTATGGCTACACCTTC.